This record looks at one T cell receptor (beta chain) sequence and its context. TCRdb reprocessed the 5' RACE reads and keeps a single row for each CDR3 protein, giving no DNA. The clone table shows about 430,000 distinct CDR3 sequences, with the ten largest holding roughly 1.4%. The data originate from a study of T cells expressing NK-cell markers. On the study more broadly: Sorted T-cell subsets CD3+CD56+NKG2C+, CD3+CD56+NKG2C- and CD3+CD56-NKG2C+ were TCR beta-sequenced. Serological testing identified seven of the eight sequenced donors as HCMV-seropositive and one as seronegative.

Germline V CDR1 and CDR2: SGHRS, YFSETQ. The CDR3 has 13 amino acids. The clonotype was recovered from a woman in her forties or fifties in good health. The sample consisted of blood T cells: a sorted CD56 or NKG2C T cell subset, CD4+ or CD8+ T cells, or bulk PBMC T cells (not recorded which). The V call is TRBV5-1, the J call TRBJ1-6; TCRdb returns TRBD1, unconfirmable since there is no DNA. CDR3 protein: CASRTDFISPLHF.